The sequence of this TCR beta chain was determined in a study of beta chain features in type 1 diabetes. As for the study in general: Comparable age, gender and cell yields were observed in patients relative to healthy donors. The number of sorted cells examined across all samples was 107,917,701.

The study reverse transcribed the entire isolated RNA, so it sequenced expressed TCRB transcripts. The method was immunoSEQ multiplex PCR; TCRdb's version includes in-frame clones alone and lacks a portion of them. Here the sample spans approximately 250,000 clones, around 9.6% being singletons. The J segment lost 0 bases and the V segment lost 5 bases, leaving 9 bases of the junction unmatched. Per the germline V gene, CDR1 is SGHTA and CDR2 is FQGNSA. The CDR3 has 16 residues. The sequenced sample was naive CD4+ T cells from blood. The origin of this receptor is a woman aged 18-29 years in good health. The genes are TRBV7-2 and TRBJ2-7; 8 positions agree with TRBD1. CDR3 sequence (DNA): TGTGCCAGCAGCAGCCTAAGACAGGGGTTCTCCTACGAGCAGTACTTC. Translating it yields CASSSLRQGFSYEQYF.